The present entry profiles one T cell receptor (beta chain) with its context. Germline V gene lookup returns CDR1 MNHNY and CDR2 SVGAGI (reference sequence). The length of the CDR3 is 14 residues. The trim removed 6 bases at V and 8 bases at J, leaving 9 bases unmatched. The source of the sample is a study of blood T cell repertoires in COVID-19. Study-wide context: Sample material is recorded as cDNA or gDNA derived from T cells, B-cell-depleted T cells, or PBMCs.

In the source study's methods: Reference gene primer amplification in the assay estimated nucleated cell counts. The repertoire was sequenced with immunoSEQ multiplex PCR; TCRdb's copy has only in-frame clones and lacks some. For V, J and clone size, that table is used; D and trimming come from the DNA. The sample lists some 69,000 clones; 80% to 95% were seen once. Sequenced: peripheral blood. The sequence derives from a man aged 45-65 years with COVID-19, enrolled during active disease. The V gene is TRBV6-6, the J gene TRBJ1-2; 10 bases are shared with TRBD1. The CDR3 region is CASRLRQGAQGYTF. Here the CDR3 DNA reads TGTGCCAGCAGACTCCGACAGGGGGCGCAGGGCTACACCTTC.